This record covers a single T cell receptor (beta chain). This sample is part of a study of blood T cell repertoires in COVID-19. Study at large: Collection of acute and convalescent COVID-19 samples took place in the United States, Italy and Spain. Nucleic acid was either cDNA or gDNA, and it came from T cells, B-cell-depleted T cells, or PBMCs.

Under the authors' procedure: Researchers report that nucleated cell counts were estimated from reference gene primer amplification. TCRdb's copy holds only in-frame clones and misses some; the assay was immunoSEQ multiplex PCR. From that table come the V and J calls and clone size; the DNA was used to work out D and trimming. The repertoire holds 90,000 or so clones, roughly nine tenths seen once, with about 2% in the top ten. Sequenced material: peripheral blood. The clonotype originates from a human donor with active COVID-19. The donor label of this sample is uncertain.

CDR3 amino acids: CASRTSGEQFF. In DNA, the CDR3 is TGTGCCAGTAGGACTAGCGGTGAGCAGTTCTTC. V is TRBV19 and J is TRBJ2-1; 9 bases agree with TRBD2. Trimming took 6 bases from V and 9 from J; bases not matched to a gene: 0. This CDR3 has 11 amino acids. The germline gives CDR1 LNHDA, CDR2 SQIVND (reference sequence). The full variable domain, completed using reference TRBV19 and TRBJ2-1, is DGGITQSPKYLFRKEGQNVTLSCEQNLNHDAMYWYRQDPGQGLRLIYYSQIVNDFQKGDIAEGYSVSREKKESFPLTVTSAQKNPTAFYLCASRTSGEQFFGPGTRLTVL.